This T cell receptor (beta chain) was sequenced during a study of cytomegalovirus exposure and HLA in healthy donors. On this clone: Its antigen is as yet unknown.

Researchers ran the PCR with 60 Vbeta and 13 Jbeta primers. How the authors handled the data: In a later analysis, 79 million or so unique TCR beta chains included roughly 11 million shared by two or more donors. Sequencing was performed with immunoSEQ multiplex PCR; in TCRdb, only in-frame clones are kept and a portion is missing. The V and J calls and the clone size are those of that table, but D and trimming were determined from the DNA. Of about 270,000 clones in the sample, under 80% were seen once. The study, taken as a whole, reports: With high specificity and sensitivity, the classifier reportedly diagnosed cytomegalovirus status. The majority of TCR sequences were rare, yet some public TCRs appeared in many donors. In a later analysis, the majority of CMV-associated beta chains seemingly showed HLA restriction.

With 6 bases clipped from V and 2 bases from J, the junction kept 11 bases outside the gene matches. The CDR3 length is 16 residues. The clonotype was recovered from a female donor in good health and CMV-seronegative. The sample was PBMCs. This chain links TRBV6-7 with TRBJ2-7, with 9 bases that match TRBD2. TRBV6-7 is flagged as an ORF with uncertain function. The CDR3 coding sequence is TGTGCCAGCAGCCGACCCTCTAGCGGGGCCGCCTACGAGCAGTACTTC. As protein: CASSRPSSGAAYEQYF.